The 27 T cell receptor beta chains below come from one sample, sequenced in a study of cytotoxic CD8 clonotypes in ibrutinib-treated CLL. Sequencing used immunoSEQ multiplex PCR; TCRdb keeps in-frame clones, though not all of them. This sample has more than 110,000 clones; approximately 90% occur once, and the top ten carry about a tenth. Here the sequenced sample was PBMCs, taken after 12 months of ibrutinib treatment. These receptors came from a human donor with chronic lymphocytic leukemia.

The CDR3 here is CSVVLDRRLNTEAFF. CDR3 nucleotide sequence: TGCAGCGTTGTACTTGATCGGCGGTTGAACACTGAAGCTTTCTTT. J is TRBJ1-1 and V is TRBV29-1; no firm D call. Per the germline V gene, CDR1 is SQVTM and CDR2 is ANQGSEA. The V and J ends lost 4 bases and 0 bases respectively, with 15 bases between them. The CDR3 contains 15 residues.

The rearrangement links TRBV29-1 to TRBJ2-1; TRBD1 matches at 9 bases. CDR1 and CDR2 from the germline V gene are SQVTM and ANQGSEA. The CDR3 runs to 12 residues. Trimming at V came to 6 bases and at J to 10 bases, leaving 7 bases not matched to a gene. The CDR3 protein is CSVDRGFNEQFF. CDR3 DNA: TGCAGCGTAGACAGGGGGTTTAACGAGCAGTTCTTC.

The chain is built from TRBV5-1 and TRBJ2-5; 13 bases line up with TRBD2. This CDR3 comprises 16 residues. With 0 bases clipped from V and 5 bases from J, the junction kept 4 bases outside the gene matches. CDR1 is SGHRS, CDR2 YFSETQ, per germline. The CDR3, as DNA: TGCGCCAGCAGCTTGGGGACTAGCGGGGGACTGGAGACCCAGTACTTC. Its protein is CASSLGTSGGLETQYF.

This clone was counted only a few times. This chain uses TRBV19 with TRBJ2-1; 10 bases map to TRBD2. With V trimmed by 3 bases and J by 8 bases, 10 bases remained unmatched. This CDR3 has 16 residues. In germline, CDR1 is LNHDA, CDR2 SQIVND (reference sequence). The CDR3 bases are TGTGCCAGTAGTATCTCAAGCGGGAGGGTAGAGGATGAGCAGTTCTTC. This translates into CASSISSGRVEDEQFF.

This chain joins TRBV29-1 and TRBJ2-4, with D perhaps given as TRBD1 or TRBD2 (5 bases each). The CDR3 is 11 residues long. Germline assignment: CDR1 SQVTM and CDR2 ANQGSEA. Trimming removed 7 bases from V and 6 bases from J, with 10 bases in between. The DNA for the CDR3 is TGCAGCGCCGGGGACGCAAACATTCAGTACTTC. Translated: CSAGDANIQYF.

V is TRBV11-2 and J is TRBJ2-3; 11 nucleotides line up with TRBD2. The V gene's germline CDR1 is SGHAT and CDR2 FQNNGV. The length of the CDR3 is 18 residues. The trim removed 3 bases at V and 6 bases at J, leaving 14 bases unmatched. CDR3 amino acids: CASSFHRLAGRGKDTQYF. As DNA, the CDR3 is TGTGCCAGCAGCTTCCACCGACTAGCGGGAAGAGGGAAGGATACGCAGTATTTT.

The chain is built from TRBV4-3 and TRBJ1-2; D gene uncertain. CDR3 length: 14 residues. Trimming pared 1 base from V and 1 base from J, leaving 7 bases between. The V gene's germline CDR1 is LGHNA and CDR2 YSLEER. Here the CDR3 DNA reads TGCGCCAGCAGCCAAGTTCTTAATAACTATGGCTACACCTTC. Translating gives CASSQVLNNYGYTF.

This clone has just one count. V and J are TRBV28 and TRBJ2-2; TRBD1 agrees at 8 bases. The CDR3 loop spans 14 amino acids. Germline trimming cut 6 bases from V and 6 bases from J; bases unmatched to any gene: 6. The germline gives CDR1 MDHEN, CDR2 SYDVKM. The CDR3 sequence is CASSHRQGSGELFF. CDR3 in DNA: TGTGCCAGCAGCCACAGACAGGGGTCCGGGGAGCTGTTTTTT. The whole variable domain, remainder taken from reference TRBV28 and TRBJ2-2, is DVKVTQSSRYLVKRTGEKVFLECVQDMDHENMFWYRQDPGLGLRLIYFSYDVKMKEKGDIPEGYSVSREKKERFSLILESASTNQTSMYLCASSHRQGSGELFFGEGSRLTVL.

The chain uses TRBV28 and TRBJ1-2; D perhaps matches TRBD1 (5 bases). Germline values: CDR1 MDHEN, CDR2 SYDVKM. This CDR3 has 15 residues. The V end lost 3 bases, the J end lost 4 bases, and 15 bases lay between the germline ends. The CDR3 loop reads CASSFDRRGVYGYTF. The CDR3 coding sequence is TGTGCCAGCAGTTTTGACAGACGGGGGGTCTATGGCTACACCTTC.

CDR3 nucleotides: TGTGCCAGCAGTCGGGACAGGGATCAGCCCCAGCATTTT. Amino acid sequence: CASSRDRDQPQHF. This chain joins TRBV6-5 and TRBJ1-5, with TRBD1 matching over 9 bases. J lost 5 bases, V lost 5 bases, and 1 base had no gene match. The V gene's germline CDR1 is MNHEY and CDR2 SVGAGI. The CDR3 spans 13 residues.

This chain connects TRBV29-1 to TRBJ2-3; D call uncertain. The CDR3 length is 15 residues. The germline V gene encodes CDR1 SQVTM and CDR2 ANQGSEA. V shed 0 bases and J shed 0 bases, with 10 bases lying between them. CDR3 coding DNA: TGCAGCGTTGAAGATGCTGGACCTAGCACAGATACGCAGTATTTT. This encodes CSVEDAGPSTDTQYF.

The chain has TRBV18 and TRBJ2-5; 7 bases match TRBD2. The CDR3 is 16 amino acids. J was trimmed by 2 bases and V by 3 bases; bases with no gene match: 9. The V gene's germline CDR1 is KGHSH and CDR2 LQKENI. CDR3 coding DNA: TGTGCCAGCTCACCCCGGGGAGGGACGACACAAGAGACCCAGTACTTC. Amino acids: CASSPRGGTTQETQYF.

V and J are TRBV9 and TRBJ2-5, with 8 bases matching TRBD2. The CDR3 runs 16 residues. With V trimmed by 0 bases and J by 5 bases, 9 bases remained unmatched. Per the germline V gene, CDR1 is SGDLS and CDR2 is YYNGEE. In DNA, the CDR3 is TGTGCCAGCAGCGTAGATTCAGCGGGAGTGAGGGAGACCCAGTACTTC. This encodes CASSVDSAGVRETQYF.

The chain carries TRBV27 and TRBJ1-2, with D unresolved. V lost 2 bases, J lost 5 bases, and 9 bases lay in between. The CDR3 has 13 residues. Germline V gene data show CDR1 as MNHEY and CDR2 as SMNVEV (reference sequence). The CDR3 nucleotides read TGTGCCAGCAGTTTAGGCCCAGCTTATGGCTACACCTTC. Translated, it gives CASSLGPAYGYTF.

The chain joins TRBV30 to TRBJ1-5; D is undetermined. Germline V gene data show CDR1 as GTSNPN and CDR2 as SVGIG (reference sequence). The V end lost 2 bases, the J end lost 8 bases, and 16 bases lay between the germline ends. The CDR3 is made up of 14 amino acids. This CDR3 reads CAWSMAGRDEPQHF. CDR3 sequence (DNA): TGTGCCTGGAGTATGGCCGGGCGGGATGAGCCCCAGCATTTT.

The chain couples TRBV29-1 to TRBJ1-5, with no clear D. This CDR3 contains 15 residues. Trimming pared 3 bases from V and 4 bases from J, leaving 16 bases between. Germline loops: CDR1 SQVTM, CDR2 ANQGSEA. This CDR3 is CSVDSRTIQNQPQHF. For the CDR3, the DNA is TGCAGCGTTGATAGCAGGACCATCCAAAATCAGCCCCAGCATTTT.

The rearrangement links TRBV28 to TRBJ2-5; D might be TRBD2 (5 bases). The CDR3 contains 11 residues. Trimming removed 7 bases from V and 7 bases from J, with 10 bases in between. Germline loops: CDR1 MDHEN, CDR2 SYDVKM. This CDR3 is CASISRGTQYF. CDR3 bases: TGTGCCAGCATTTCCCGGGGGACCCAGTACTTC. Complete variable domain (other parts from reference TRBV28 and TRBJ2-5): DVKVTQSSRYLVKRTGEKVFLECVQDMDHENMFWYRQDPGLGLRLIYFSYDVKMKEKGDIPEGYSVSREKKERFSLILESASTNQTSMYLCASISRGTQYFGPGTRLLVL.

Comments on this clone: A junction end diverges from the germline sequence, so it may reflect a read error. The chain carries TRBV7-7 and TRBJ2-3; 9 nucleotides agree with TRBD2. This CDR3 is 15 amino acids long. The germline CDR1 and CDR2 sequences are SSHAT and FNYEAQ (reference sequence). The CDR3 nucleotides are TGTGCTAGCAGCCCCACGGGACTAGCAACAGATACGCAGTATTTT. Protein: CASSPTGLATDTQYF.

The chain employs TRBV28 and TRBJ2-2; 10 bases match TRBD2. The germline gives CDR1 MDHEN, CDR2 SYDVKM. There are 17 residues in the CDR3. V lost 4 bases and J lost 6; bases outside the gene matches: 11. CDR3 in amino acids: CASSSILAGVFAGELFF. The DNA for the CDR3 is TGTGCCAGCAGTTCCATCCTAGCGGGAGTATTCGCCGGGGAGCTGTTTTTT.

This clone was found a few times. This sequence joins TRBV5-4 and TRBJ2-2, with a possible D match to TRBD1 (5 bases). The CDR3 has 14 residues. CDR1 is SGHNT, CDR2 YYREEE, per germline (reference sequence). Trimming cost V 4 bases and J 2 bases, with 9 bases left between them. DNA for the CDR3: TGTGCCAGCAGCCCCAGGGTTAACACCGGGGAGCTGTTTTTT. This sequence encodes CASSPRVNTGELFF.

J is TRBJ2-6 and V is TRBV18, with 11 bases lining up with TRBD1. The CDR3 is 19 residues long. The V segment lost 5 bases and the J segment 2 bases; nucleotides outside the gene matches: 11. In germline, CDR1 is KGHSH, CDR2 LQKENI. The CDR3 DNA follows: TGTGCCAGCTCATCCTCCGACCGGGACAGGGGGGCTGGGGCCAACGTCCTGACTTTC. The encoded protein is CASSSSDRDRGAGANVLTF. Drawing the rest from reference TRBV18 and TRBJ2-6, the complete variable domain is NAGVMQNPRHLVRRRGQEARLRCSPMKGHSHVYWYRQLPEEGLKFMVYLQKENIIDESGMPKERFSAEFPKEGPSILRIQQVVRGDSAAYFCASSSSDRDRGAGANVLTFGAGSRLTVL.

CDR3 DNA sequence: TGTGCCAGTAGTATAGATCTTATGGGTCAGCCCCAGCATTTT. Protein product: CASSIDLMGQPQHF. The genes are TRBV19 and TRBJ1-5; no clear D gene. Germline-derived CDR1 and CDR2 are LNHDA and SQIVND (reference sequence). Trimming pared 0 bases from V and 6 bases from J, leaving 9 bases between. This CDR3 is built from 14 residues. Full variable domain (rest looked up from reference TRBV19 and TRBJ1-5): DGGITQSPKYLFRKEGQNVTLSCEQNLNHDAMYWYRQDPGQGLRLIYYSQIVNDFQKGDIAEGYSVSREKKESFPLTVTSAQKNPTAFYLCASSIDLMGQPQHFGDGTRLSIL.

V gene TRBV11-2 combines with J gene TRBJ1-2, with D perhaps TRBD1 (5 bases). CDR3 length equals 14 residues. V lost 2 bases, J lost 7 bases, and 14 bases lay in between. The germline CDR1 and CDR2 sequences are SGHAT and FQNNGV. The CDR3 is CASSLMGTSGGYTF. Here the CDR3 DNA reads TGTGCCAGCAGCTTAATGGGGACGTCAGGTGGCTACACCTTC.

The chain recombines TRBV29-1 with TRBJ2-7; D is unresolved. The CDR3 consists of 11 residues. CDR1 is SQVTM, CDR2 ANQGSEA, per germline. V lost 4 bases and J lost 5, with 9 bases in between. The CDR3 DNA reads TGCAGCGTTGTTGGGTTAAACGAGCAGTACTTC. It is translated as CSVVGLNEQYF.

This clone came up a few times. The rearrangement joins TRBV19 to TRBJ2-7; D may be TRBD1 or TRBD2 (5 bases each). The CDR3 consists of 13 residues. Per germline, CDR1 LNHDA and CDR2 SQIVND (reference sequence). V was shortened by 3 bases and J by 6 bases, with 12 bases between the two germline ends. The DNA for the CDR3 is TGTGCCAGTAGTATGGGCAGTGGGGGCGAGCAGTACTTC. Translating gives CASSMGSGGEQYF. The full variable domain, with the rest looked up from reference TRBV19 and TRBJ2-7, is DGGITQSPKYLFRKEGQNVTLSCEQNLNHDAMYWYRQDPGQGLRLIYYSQIVNDFQKGDIAEGYSVSREKKESFPLTVTSAQKNPTAFYLCASSMGSGGEQYFGPGTRLTVT.

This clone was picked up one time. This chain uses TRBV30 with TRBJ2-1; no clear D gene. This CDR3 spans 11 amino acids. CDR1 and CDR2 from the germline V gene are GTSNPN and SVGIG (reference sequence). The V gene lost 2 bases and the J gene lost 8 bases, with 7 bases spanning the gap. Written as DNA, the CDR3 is TGTGCCTGGAGTCTATTGCATGAGCAGTTCTTC. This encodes CAWSLLHEQFF.

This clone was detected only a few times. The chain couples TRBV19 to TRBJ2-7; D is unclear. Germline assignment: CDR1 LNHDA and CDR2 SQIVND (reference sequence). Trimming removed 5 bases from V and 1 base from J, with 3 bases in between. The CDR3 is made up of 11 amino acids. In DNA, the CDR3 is TGTGCCAGTAGTGAATCCTACGAGCAGTACTTC. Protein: CASSESYEQYF.